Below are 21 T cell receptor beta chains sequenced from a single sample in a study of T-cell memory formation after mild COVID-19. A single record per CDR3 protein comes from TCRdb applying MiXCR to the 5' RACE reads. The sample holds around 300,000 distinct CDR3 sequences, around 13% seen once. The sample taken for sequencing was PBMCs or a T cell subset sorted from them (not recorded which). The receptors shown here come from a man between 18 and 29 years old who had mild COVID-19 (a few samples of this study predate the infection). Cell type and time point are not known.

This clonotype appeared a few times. In nucleotides, the CDR3 is TGTGCCAGCAGGGACAGGGGGCTTCATGGCTACACCTTC. Translation gives CASRDRGLHGYTF. The rearrangement links TRBV6-5 to TRBJ1-2, with 11 bases lining up with TRBD1. The CDR3 contains 13 residues. V was clipped by 6 bases and J by 6 bases; unmatched bases: 3. Germline CDR1 MNHEY, CDR2 SVGAGI.

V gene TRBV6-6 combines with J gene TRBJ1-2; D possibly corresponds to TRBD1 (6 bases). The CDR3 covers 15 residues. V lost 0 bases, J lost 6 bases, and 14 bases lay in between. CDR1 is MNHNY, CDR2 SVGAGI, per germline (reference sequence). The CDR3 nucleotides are TGTGCCAGCAGTTACTCTTCGGTTGGGGGGCATGGCTACACCTTC. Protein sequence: CASSYSSVGGHGYTF.

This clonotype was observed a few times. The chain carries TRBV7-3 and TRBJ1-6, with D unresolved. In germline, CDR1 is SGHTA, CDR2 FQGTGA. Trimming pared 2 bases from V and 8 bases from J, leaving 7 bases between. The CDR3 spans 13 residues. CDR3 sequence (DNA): TGTGCCAGCAGCTTAGGCGTCTATTCACCCCTCCACTTT. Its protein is CASSLGVYSPLHF.

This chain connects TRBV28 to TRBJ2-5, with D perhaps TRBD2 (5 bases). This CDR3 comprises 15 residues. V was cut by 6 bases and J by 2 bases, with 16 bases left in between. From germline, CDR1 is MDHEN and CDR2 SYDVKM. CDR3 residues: CASSPMGSGQETQYF. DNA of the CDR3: TGTGCCAGCAGCCCCATGGGGTCGGGGCAAGAGACCCAGTACTTC.

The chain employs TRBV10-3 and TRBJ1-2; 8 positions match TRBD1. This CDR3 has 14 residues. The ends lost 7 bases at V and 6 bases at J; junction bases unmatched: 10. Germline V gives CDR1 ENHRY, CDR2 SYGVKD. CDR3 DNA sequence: TGTGCCATCAACCTCAGGGGGCATAAAAATGGCTACACCTTC. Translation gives CAINLRGHKNGYTF.

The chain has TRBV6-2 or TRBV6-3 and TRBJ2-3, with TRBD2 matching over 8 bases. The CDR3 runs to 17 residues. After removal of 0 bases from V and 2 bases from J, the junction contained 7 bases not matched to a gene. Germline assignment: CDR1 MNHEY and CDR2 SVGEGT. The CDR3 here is CASSYSTLAGSTDTQYF. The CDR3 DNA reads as TGTGCCAGCAGTTACTCGACCCTAGCGGGCTCCACAGATACGCAGTATTTT.

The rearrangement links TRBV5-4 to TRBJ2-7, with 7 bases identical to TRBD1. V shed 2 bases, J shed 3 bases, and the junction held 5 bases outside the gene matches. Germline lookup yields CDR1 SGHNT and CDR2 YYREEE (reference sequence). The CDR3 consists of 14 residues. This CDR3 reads CASSFSGQFYEQYF. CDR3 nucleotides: TGTGCCAGCAGCTTCTCGGGACAGTTCTACGAGCAGTACTTC.

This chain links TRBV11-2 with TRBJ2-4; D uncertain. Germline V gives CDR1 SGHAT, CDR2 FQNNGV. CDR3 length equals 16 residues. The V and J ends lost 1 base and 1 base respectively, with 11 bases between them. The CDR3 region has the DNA TGTGCCAGCAGCTTAGCAGCAACTTGGGCCAAAAACATTCAGTACTTC. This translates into CASSLAATWAKNIQYF.

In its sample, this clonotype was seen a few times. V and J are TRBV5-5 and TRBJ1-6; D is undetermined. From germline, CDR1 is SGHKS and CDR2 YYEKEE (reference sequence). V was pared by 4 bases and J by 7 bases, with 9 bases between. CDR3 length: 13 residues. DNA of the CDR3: TGTGCCAGCAGCGGGGAAACAAATTCACCCCTCCACTTT. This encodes CASSGETNSPLHF.

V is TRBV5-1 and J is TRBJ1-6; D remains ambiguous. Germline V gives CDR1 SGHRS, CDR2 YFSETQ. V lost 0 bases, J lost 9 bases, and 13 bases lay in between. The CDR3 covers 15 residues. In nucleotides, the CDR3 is TGCGCCAGCAGCTTGGACAGAGCCCAACTTTCACCCCTCCACTTT. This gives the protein CASSLDRAQLSPLHF.

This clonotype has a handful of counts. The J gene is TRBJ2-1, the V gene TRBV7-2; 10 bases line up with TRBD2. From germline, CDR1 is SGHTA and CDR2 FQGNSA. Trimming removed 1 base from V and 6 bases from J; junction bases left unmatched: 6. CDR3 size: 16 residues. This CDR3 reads CASSLEASGGLNEQFF. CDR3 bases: TGTGCCAGCAGCTTAGAGGCTAGCGGGGGCCTCAATGAGCAGTTCTTC.

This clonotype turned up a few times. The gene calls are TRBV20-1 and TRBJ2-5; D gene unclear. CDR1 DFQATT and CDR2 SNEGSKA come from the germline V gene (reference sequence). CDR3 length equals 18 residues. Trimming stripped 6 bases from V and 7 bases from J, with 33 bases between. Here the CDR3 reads CSATPALPGPPWLVTQYF. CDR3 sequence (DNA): TGCAGTGCCACGCCCGCCCTACCGGGCCCGCCTTGGTTGGTGACCCAGTACTTC.

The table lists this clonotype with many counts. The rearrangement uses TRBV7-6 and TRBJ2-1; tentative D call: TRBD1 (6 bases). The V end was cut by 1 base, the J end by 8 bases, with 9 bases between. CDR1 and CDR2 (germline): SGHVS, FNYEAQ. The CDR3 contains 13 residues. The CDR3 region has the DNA TGTGCCAGCAGCTTAGACAGGGTGGATGAGCAGTTCTTC. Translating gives CASSLDRVDEQFF.

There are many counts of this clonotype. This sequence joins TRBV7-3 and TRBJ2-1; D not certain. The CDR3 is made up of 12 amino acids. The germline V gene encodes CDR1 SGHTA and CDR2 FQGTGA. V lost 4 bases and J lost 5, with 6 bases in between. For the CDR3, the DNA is TGTGCCAGCAGCTCCCCCAACAATGAGCAGTTCTTC. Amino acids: CASSSPNNEQFF.

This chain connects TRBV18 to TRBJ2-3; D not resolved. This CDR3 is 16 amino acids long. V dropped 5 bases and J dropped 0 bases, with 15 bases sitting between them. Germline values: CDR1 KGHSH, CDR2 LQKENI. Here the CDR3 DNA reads TGTGCCAGCTCAGAGGCGGCTACCTCTAGCACAGATACGCAGTATTTT. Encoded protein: CASSEAATSSTDTQYF.

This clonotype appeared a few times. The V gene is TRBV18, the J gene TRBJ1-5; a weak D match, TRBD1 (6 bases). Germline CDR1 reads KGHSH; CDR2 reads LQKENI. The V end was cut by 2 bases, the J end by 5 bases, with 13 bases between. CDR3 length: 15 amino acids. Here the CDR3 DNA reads TGTGCCAGCTCACCAACGGGGGGCTTTGATCAGCCCCAGCATTTT. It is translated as CASSPTGGFDQPQHF.

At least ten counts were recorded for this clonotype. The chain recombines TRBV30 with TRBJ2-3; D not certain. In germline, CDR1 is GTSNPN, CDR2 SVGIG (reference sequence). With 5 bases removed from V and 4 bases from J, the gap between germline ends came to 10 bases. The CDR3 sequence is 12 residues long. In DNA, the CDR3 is TGTGCCTGGTCGGAAGGATCAGATACGCAGTATTTT. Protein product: CAWSEGSDTQYF.

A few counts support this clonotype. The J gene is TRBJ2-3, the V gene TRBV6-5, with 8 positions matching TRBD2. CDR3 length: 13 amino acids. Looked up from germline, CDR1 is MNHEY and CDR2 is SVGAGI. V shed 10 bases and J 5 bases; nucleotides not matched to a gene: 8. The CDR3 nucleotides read TGTGCCACTCGGACTAGCTCGGTAGATACGCAGTATTTT. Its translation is CATRTSSVDTQYF.

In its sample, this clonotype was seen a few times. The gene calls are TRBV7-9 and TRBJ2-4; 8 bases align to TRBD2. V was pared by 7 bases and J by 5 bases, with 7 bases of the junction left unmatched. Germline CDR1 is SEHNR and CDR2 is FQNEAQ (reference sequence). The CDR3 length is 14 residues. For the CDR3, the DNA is TGTGCCAGCACCCCTCCGGGAGGGGAAAACATTCAGTACTTC. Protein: CASTPPGGENIQYF.

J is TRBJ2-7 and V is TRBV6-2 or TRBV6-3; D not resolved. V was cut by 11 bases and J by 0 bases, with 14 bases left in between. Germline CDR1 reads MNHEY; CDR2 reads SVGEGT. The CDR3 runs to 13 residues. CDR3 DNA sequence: TGTGCCGGCCCTAATTCAATCTCCTACGAGCAGTACTTC. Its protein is CAGPNSISYEQYF.

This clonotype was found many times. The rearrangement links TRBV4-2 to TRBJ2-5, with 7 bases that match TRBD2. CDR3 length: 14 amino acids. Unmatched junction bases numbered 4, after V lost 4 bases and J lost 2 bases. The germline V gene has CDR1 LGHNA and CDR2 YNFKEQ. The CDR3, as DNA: TGTGCCAGCAGCCGCGGGACTACGCAAGAGACCCAGTACTTC. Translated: CASSRGTTQETQYF.